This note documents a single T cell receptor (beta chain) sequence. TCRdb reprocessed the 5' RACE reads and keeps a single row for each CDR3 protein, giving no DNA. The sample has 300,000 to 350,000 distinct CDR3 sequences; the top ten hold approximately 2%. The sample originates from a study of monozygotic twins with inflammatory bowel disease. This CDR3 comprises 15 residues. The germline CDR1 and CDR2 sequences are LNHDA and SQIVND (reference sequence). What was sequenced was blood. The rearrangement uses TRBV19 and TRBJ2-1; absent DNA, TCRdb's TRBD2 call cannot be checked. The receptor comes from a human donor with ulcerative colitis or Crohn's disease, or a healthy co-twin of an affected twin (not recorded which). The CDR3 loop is CASSIGRADYNEQFF.